This T cell receptor beta chain was profiled in a study of CD8+ T cells in alopecia areata. Looking at the study overall: Treated patients were dosed with oral tofacitinib, taking 5 to 10 mg twice daily. Regarding the study as a whole: Although TCR sharing was seen in mice, sharing across patients was less clear, possibly for HLA-related reasons.

This clone was counted between two and nine times. Its antigen is undetermined. Following extraction, RNA underwent reverse transcription to cDNA, which served as the sequencing template. The data were produced by immunoSEQ multiplex PCR, yet TCRdb's version contains in-frame clones alone and is incomplete. The table records 200,000 to 250,000 clones, approximately 61% of them present only once. The germline V gene encodes CDR1 GTSNPN and CDR2 SVGIG (reference sequence). The CDR3 loop spans 12 amino acids. V lost 2 bases, J lost 7 bases, and 1 base stayed unmatched. Peripheral blood samples and lesional scalp punch biopsies were obtained from alopecia areata patients.

The chain links TRBV30 to TRBJ2-1, with TRBD1 identical over 8 bases. The source was CD4+ T cells sorted from blood, collected at week 0. The clonotype comes from a human donor with alopecia areata. The CDR3 loop reads CAWSWDRNEQFF. Here the CDR3 DNA reads TGTGCCTGGAGTTGGGACAGGAATGAGCAGTTCTTC.